This entry lists 12 T cell receptor beta chains sequenced from one sample in a study of cytomegalovirus exposure and HLA in healthy donors (dated by TCRdb to 2015 to 2018). Libraries came from the immunoSEQ multiplex PCR assay. The multiplex PCR relied on a mix of 60 forward primers for TCR Vbeta segments and 13 reverse primers for TCR Jbeta segments. TCRdb retrieved this table from immuneACCESS and kept in-frame rearrangements only. Not all clones are present; in checked studies, unresolved V genes account for under half, and no reason is known for the remainder. For this sample the table gives roughly 200,000 clones, of which 77% were detected only once. 3% to 4.5% of the sample rests with the top ten. The sequenced material came from PBMCs. These receptors were obtained from a woman in her sixties or seventies in good health and CMV-seropositive.

This sequence joins TRBV5-1 and TRBJ2-2; a possible D gene is TRBD2 (5 bases). V shed 4 bases and J shed 1 base, with 8 bases lying between them. CDR3 length equals 14 residues. Germline lookup yields CDR1 SGHRS and CDR2 YFSETQ. This chain's CDR3 is CASSRTQNTGELFF. The CDR3, as DNA: TGCGCCAGCAGCCGGACTCAGAACACCGGGGAGCTGTTTTTT. Full variable domain (remainder filled in from reference TRBV5-1 and TRBJ2-2): KAGVTQTPRYLIKTRGQQVTLSCSPISGHRSVSWYQQTPGQGLQFLFEYFSETQRNKGNFPGRFSGRQFSNSRSEMNVSTLELGDSALYLCASSRTQNTGELFFGEGSRLTVL.

This clone was counted a single time. The CDR3 loop reads CASSLWADYGYTF. The CDR3 nucleotides are TGTGCCAGCAGCTTATGGGCAGACTATGGCTACACCTTC. V usage is TRBV11-2 and J usage is TRBJ1-2; no definite D call. The V gene lost 2 bases and the J gene lost 3 bases, with 7 bases spanning the gap. The CDR3 has 13 amino acids. The germline V gene encodes CDR1 SGHAT and CDR2 FQNNGV.

The gene calls are TRBV28 and TRBJ2-2, with D tentatively TRBD2 (5 bases). With 2 bases removed from V and 0 bases from J, the gap between germline ends came to 7 bases. Germline V gene lookup returns CDR1 MDHEN and CDR2 SYDVKM. The CDR3 runs 15 residues. As DNA, the CDR3 is TGTGCCAGCAGTTTAAGGCGGGCGAACACCGGGGAGCTGTTTTTT. Translating gives CASSLRRANTGELFF.

This clone has only a few counts. This chain links TRBV4-1 with TRBJ2-3; no definite D call. This CDR3 contains 15 residues. Trimming took 1 base from V and 0 from J, leaving 8 bases between them. Per the germline V gene, CDR1 is MGHRA and CDR2 is YSYEKL. Written as DNA, the CDR3 is TGCGCCAGCAGCCAAGTTTCGGTCAGCACAGATACGCAGTATTTT. The encoded protein is CASSQVSVSTDTQYF.

The rearrangement links TRBV28 to TRBJ2-5, with 9 bases identical to TRBD2. The end of the DNA fits TRBJ2-7 better, so the J call may be wrong. Germline CDR1 is MDHEN and CDR2 is SYDVKM. The CDR3 runs to 16 residues. The CDR3 region is CASSLRRTSDTYEQYF. As DNA, the CDR3 is TGTGCCAGCAGTTTACGACGGACTAGCGATACCTACGAGCAGTACTTC.

The rearrangement uses TRBV9 and TRBJ2-7, with 9 bases aligning to TRBD2. V shed 0 bases, J shed 6 bases, and the junction held 4 bases outside the gene matches. Germline V gene lookup returns CDR1 SGDLS and CDR2 YYNGEE. This CDR3 spans 14 amino acids. The CDR3 DNA is TGTGCCAGCAGCGTAGAAGCGGGGGGCGGCGAGCAGTACTTC. Protein product: CASSVEAGGGEQYF.

The CDR3 sequence: CAWSRFAYEQYF. In nucleotides, the CDR3 is TGTGCCTGGAGTCGGTTCGCCTACGAGCAGTACTTC. The chain employs TRBV30 and TRBJ2-7; D not resolved. CDR1 is GTSNPN, CDR2 SVGIG, per germline (reference sequence). This CDR3 region has 12 residues. V lost 2 bases to trimming and J lost 2 bases, with 7 bases between them.

This clone was counted between two and nine times. The chain links TRBV5-4 to TRBJ2-1; 10 positions match TRBD2. This CDR3 is built from 15 residues. The V gene end was trimmed by 4 bases and the J gene end by 7 bases; junction bases not matched to a gene: 8. Looked up from germline, CDR1 is SGHNT and CDR2 is YYREEE (reference sequence). CDR3: CASSDLAGVKNEQFF. CDR3 coding DNA: TGTGCCAGCAGCGACCTAGCGGGAGTAAAGAATGAGCAGTTCTTC. The full variable domain, rest sourced from reference TRBV5-4 and TRBJ2-1, is ETGVTQSPTHLIKTRGQQVTLRCSSQSGHNTVSWYQQALGQGPQFIFQYYREEENGRGNFPPRFSGLQFPNYSSELNVNALELDDSALYLCASSDLAGVKNEQFFGPGTRLTVL.

This clone appeared a few times. The rearrangement links TRBV6-4 to TRBJ2-1; TRBD2 aligns across 8 bases. This CDR3 is built from 14 residues. CDR1 and CDR2 (germline): MRHNA, SNTAGT. Unmatched junction bases numbered 11, after V lost 3 bases and J lost 13 bases. DNA of the CDR3: TGTGCCAGCAGTGATGGGGGGAGCGGGGGCGCACAGTTCTTC. It codes for CASSDGGSGGAQFF.

The chain combines TRBV19 with TRBJ2-5, with TRBD1 matching 9 bases. This CDR3 spans 14 amino acids. V gave up 3 bases and J gave up 7 bases; unmatched junction bases: 6. Germline V gene data show CDR1 as LNHDA and CDR2 as SQIVND (reference sequence). CDR3 amino acids: CASSIGTGSATQYF. The CDR3 nucleotides read TGTGCCAGTAGTATTGGGACAGGGTCTGCGACCCAGTACTTC.

The chain recombines TRBV19 with TRBJ2-2; 9 bases map to TRBD2. Germline lookup yields CDR1 LNHDA and CDR2 SQIVND (reference sequence). The CDR3 has 15 residues. After removal of 6 bases from V and 4 bases from J, the junction contained 6 bases not matched to a gene. The CDR3 DNA reads as TGTGCCAGTAGAGATAGCGGGAGTTTCACCGGGGAGCTGTTTTTT. Its translation: CASRDSGSFTGELFF.

The gene calls are TRBV7-2 and TRBJ2-7; 8 bases fit TRBD2. CDR3 length: 14 residues. Per the germline V gene, CDR1 is SGHTA and CDR2 is FQGNSA. Trimming took 5 bases from V and 3 from J; bases not matched to a gene: 6. This CDR3 is CASSLLAGGYEQYF. CDR3 coding DNA: TGTGCCAGCAGCCTTCTTGCGGGGGGCTACGAGCAGTACTTC.